The source of this TCR beta chain is a study of beta chain features in type 1 diabetes. This clone was detected a few times. What it binds is unknown. Since all of the isolated RNA was reverse transcribed, expressed TCRB transcripts were what got sequenced. TCRdb's table, derived via immunoSEQ multiplex PCR, lists solely in-frame clones and lacks some. The sample shows 65,000 to 85,000 clones, about 48% of them seen only once. Per germline, CDR1 SGHKS and CDR2 YYEKEE (reference sequence). There are 16 residues in the CDR3. V trimming: 3 bases; J trimming: 5 bases; junction bases outside the gene matches: 9. Study observations and caveats: TCRB CDR3s were moderately but significantly shorter in Type 1 diabetes patients in all four CD4+ subsets. Whether HLA type influences TCRB rearrangement remained unresolved here.

Populations isolated by sorting all had purity greater than 95%. This TCR was sampled from a man in his thirties or forties with type 1 diabetes. The V and J genes are TRBV5-5 and TRBJ2-3; TRBD1 agrees at 10 bases. Sequencing used central memory CD4+ T cells from blood. Written as DNA, the CDR3 is TGTGCCAGCAGCTGGGCCCCGGGACAGGGGTTAGATACGCAGTATTTT. This codes for CASSWAPGQGLDTQYF.